The 22 T cell receptor beta chains below come from one sample, sequenced in a study of T cells in Graves' hyperthyroidism and ophthalmopathy. The investigators amplified TCR beta CDR3 regions from RNA transcripts. Carried out on the TCR CDR3, a first-round RT-PCR used the HTBI primer set. TCRdb used MiXCR to reprocess the multiplex PCR reads, holding one entry per CDR3 protein. The table lists 600,000 to 900,000 distinct CDR3 sequences, roughly 15% of them singletons. Sequencing used blood. These receptors were obtained from a man aged 18 to 30 with Graves' hyperthyroidism.

The table lists this clonotype with a few counts. This rearrangement joins TRBV30 to TRBJ2-7; D unclear. Germline-derived CDR1 and CDR2 are GTSNPN and SVGIG (reference sequence). The CDR3 runs 12 residues. V was shortened by 1 base and J by 8 bases, with 12 bases between the two germline ends. CDR3 DNA sequence: TGTGCCTGGAGTGAAGGGATCGATAAGCAGTACTTC. Its protein product is CAWSEGIDKQYF. Combining the CDR3 with reference TRBV30 and TRBJ2-7 gives the whole variable domain SQTIHQWPATLVQPVGSPLSLECTVEGTSNPNLYWYRQAAGRGLQLLFYSVGIGQISSEVPQNLSASRPQDRQFILSSKKLLLSDSGFYLCAWSEGIDKQYFGPGTRLTVT.

This clonotype was counted only a few times. One end of the junction does not line up with germline, which may come from a read error. The chain uses TRBV5-6 and TRBJ2-5; no definite D call. The CDR3 covers 14 residues. CDR1 SGHDT and CDR2 YYEEEE come from the germline V gene. DNA of the CDR3: TGTGCCAGCAGCTTGATACCAGGTCAAGAGACCCGGTACTTC. Translation: CASSLIPGQETRYF.

Ten or more counts support this clonotype. The rearrangement joins TRBV29-1 to TRBJ2-7; D might be TRBD2 (5 bases). V lost 4 bases to trimming and J lost 2 bases, with 12 bases between them. Germline V gene lookup returns CDR1 SQVTM and CDR2 ANQGSEA. The CDR3 totals 13 residues. Here the CDR3 reads CSVVVALTYEQYF. The DNA for the CDR3 is TGCAGCGTTGTGGTAGCGTTGACCTACGAGCAGTACTTC.

There are a few counts of this clonotype. CDR3 sequence (DNA): TGTGCCACCAGTGACCCGGGGTCCACCGGGGAGCTGTTTTTT. This gives the protein CATSDPGSTGELFF. The V gene is TRBV24-1, the J gene TRBJ2-2, with a possible D match to TRBD2 (5 bases). The V end lost 4 bases, the J end lost 4 bases, and 9 bases lay between the germline ends. CDR1 and CDR2 (germline): KGHDR, SFDVKD. This CDR3 is built from 14 residues.

This clonotype was observed a handful of times. The chain is built from TRBV15 and TRBJ2-2; D is possibly TRBD2 (7 bases). V was cut by 0 bases and J by 4 bases, with 12 bases left in between. The CDR3 has 16 amino acids. CDR1 and CDR2 from the germline V gene are LNHNV and YYDKDF (reference sequence). As DNA, the CDR3 is TGTGCCACCAGCAGAGATGGGGGGGGCCCCACCGGGGAGCTGTTTTTT. This encodes CATSRDGGGPTGELFF.

V gene TRBV6-1 combines with J gene TRBJ1-3, with D tentatively TRBD1 (6 bases). V lost 5 bases, J lost 1 base, and 15 bases lay in between. Germline V gene sequence: CDR1 MNHNS, CDR2 SASEGT. The CDR3 length is 16 residues. In DNA, the CDR3 is TGTGCCAGCAGTCCACAGGGAAGTCAATCTGGAAACACCATATATTTT. Translated: CASSPQGSQSGNTIYF.

The table lists this clonotype with many counts. The rearrangement joins TRBV7-2 to TRBJ2-1; perhaps TRBD1 as D (5 bases). The CDR3 has 11 amino acids. V was cut by 5 bases and J by 12 bases, with 11 bases left in between. Germline V gene lookup returns CDR1 SGHTA and CDR2 FQGNSA. DNA of the CDR3: TGTGCCAGCAGCCCCAGGGAAGGGCAGTTCTTC. This encodes CASSPREGQFF.

This clonotype showed up just a few times. V usage is TRBV6-5 and J usage is TRBJ2-7, with 7 bases matching TRBD1. With V trimmed by 0 bases and J by 2 bases, 7 bases remained unmatched. Germline CDR1 MNHEY, CDR2 SVGAGI. The CDR3 loop spans 16 amino acids. CDR3: CASSYSETGSTYEQYF. The CDR3 coding sequence is TGTGCCAGCAGTTACTCGGAGACAGGGTCCACCTACGAGCAGTACTTC.

In its sample, this clonotype was seen many times. The rearrangement links TRBV12-3 or TRBV12-4 to TRBJ1-2; D unresolved. Deletions cut 4 bases from V and 10 bases from J, with 10 bases between. The CDR3 is 11 residues long. The CDR3 DNA is TGTGCCAGCAGTTCGGAGCCCTTCTACACCTTC. Its translation: CASSSEPFYTF.

Notes on this clonotype: A read error may account for a junction end that differs from germline. The V gene is TRBV6-2 or TRBV6-3, the J gene TRBJ1-1; D is ambiguous. CDR1 and CDR2 (germline): MNHEY, SVGEGT. The CDR3 is 14 amino acids. The CDR3 region is CAGSYRWGDTEAFF. DNA of the CDR3: TGTGCCGGCAGTTATAGGTGGGGAGACACTGAAGCTTTCTTT.

This clonotype was seen repeatedly, ten times or more. J is TRBJ2-1 and V is TRBV10-3; TRBD2 matches 7 bases. The germline V gene has CDR1 ENHRY and CDR2 SYGVKD. V lost 0 bases and J lost 7; bases outside the gene matches: 0. The CDR3 has 13 residues. The CDR3 DNA follows: TGTGCCATCAGTGAGTCCGGGGGGAATGAGCAGTTCTTC. This codes for CAISESGGNEQFF.

V gene TRBV28 combines with J gene TRBJ2-7; D is undetermined. This CDR3 region has 12 residues. CDR1 is MDHEN, CDR2 SYDVKM, per germline. V dropped 5 bases and J dropped 3 bases, with 8 bases sitting between them. The CDR3 DNA sequence: TGTGCCAGCAGTCCCGAGCTCTACGAGCAGTACTTC. Its translation: CASSPELYEQYF.

This clonotype was seen more than once but under ten times. The CDR3 region is CASSQDRLAVSYNEQFF. The CDR3 coding sequence is TGCGCCAGCAGCCAAGATCGGCTAGCGGTGTCCTACAATGAGCAGTTCTTC. The chain joins TRBV4-3 to TRBJ2-1; 7 bases are shared with TRBD2. Germline values: CDR1 LGHNA, CDR2 YSLEER. Trimming at V came to 0 bases and at J to 1 base, leaving 6 bases not matched to a gene. The CDR3 runs to 17 residues.

Regarding this clonotype: One junction end disagrees with the germline gene, perhaps due to a read error. J is TRBJ2-7 and V is TRBV6-2 or TRBV6-3; D is unclear. The germline gives CDR1 MNHEY, CDR2 SVGEGT. CDR3 length equals 12 residues. CDR3 sequence reads: CASSYSSYKQYF. The CDR3 nucleotides are TGTGCCAGCAGTTACAGCTCCTACAAGCAGTACTTC.

In this sample, this clonotype turned up a few times. The chain uses TRBV9 and TRBJ2-1; 8 bases are shared with TRBD2. From germline, CDR1 is SGDLS and CDR2 YYNGEE. The CDR3 covers 12 residues. J lost 7 bases, V lost 4 bases, and 1 base had no gene match. Written as DNA, the CDR3 is TGTGCCAGCAGCAGACTAGCGAATGAGCAGTTCTTC. This gives the protein CASSRLANEQFF.

This clonotype was seen only a few times. The V gene is TRBV11-2, the J gene TRBJ1-3; TRBD1 is a possible D gene (5 bases). The germline gives CDR1 SGHAT, CDR2 FQNNGV. V was clipped by 5 bases and J by 0 bases, with 11 bases between them. The CDR3 covers 15 residues. Written as DNA, the CDR3 is TGTGCCAGCAGCCGGGACTTTAGCTCTGGAAACACCATATATTTT. Amino acid sequence: CASSRDFSSGNTIYF.

The count of this clonotype is one. The V gene is TRBV29-1, the J gene TRBJ2-6; no reliable D call. The germline gives CDR1 SQVTM, CDR2 ANQGSEA. Trimming took 4 bases from V and 0 from J, leaving 7 bases between them. CDR3 length: 14 amino acids. CDR3 in amino acids: CSVASVSGANVLTF. The DNA of the CDR3 is TGCAGCGTTGCCTCAGTCTCTGGGGCCAACGTCCTGACTTTC.

Turning to this clonotype: The junction shows a germline mismatch at one end, possibly a read error. The chain carries TRBV28 and TRBJ2-1; 10 bases are a match to TRBD1. The germline CDR1 and CDR2 sequences are MDHEN and SYDVKM. The CDR3 has 15 amino acids. CDR3 sequence (DNA): TGTGCCAGCAATTTAATGGGACAGGGGTACAATGAGCAGTTCTTC. It is translated as CASNLMGQGYNEQFF.

This clonotype came up a few times. J is TRBJ2-7 and V is TRBV6-2 or TRBV6-3, with 7 bases fitting TRBD1. The CDR3 has 13 residues. CDR1 is MNHEY, CDR2 SVGEGT, per germline. V shed 11 bases and J 0 bases; nucleotides not matched to a gene: 7. Here the CDR3 reads CARNWDSSYEQYF. The CDR3, as DNA: TGTGCCCGCAATTGGGACAGCTCCTACGAGCAGTACTTC.

The rearrangement links TRBV6-1 to TRBJ2-5, with 7 bases lining up with TRBD1. The germline gives CDR1 MNHNS, CDR2 SASEGT. V shed 1 base, J shed 7 bases, and the junction held 3 bases outside the gene matches. CDR3 size: 13 residues. For the CDR3, the DNA is TGTGCCAGCAGTGAAGAGGGGGCGAGGACCCAGTACTTC. Its protein is CASSEEGARTQYF.

This clonotype has a count of ten or more. The chain uses TRBV3-1 and TRBJ2-1; D is unresolved. V lost 0 bases, J lost 9 bases, and 6 bases lay in between. The CDR3 has 12 residues. Germline-derived CDR1 and CDR2 are LGHDT and YNNKEL (reference sequence). The CDR3: CASSQESFEQFF. As DNA, the CDR3 is TGTGCCAGCAGCCAAGAGAGCTTTGAGCAGTTCTTC.

The CDR3 here is CASSYEGPYGYTF. The CDR3 DNA is TGTGCCAGCAGTTACGAGGGCCCCTATGGCTACACCTTC. This rearrangement joins TRBV6-5 to TRBJ1-2; D remains unclear. Per germline, CDR1 MNHEY and CDR2 SVGAGI. The ends were cut back, 2 bases at V and 4 bases at J, with 8 bases in the middle. The CDR3 is 13 amino acids.